Below, 17 T cell receptor beta chains from the same sample are listed, as sequenced in a study of PD-1 blockade in mismatch repair-deficient tumors. Measured with immunoSEQ multiplex PCR; TCRdb has only the in-frame clones, and not every one. The data contain more than 12,000 clones, less than 90% of them singletons. Time point: roughly ten-day in vitro stimulation with candidate neoantigen peptide 4. Their antigen targets remain unknown. Here the sequenced sample was cells cultured in vitro, taken from a patient treated with pembrolizumab. The origin of the receptors is an adult with mismatch repair-deficient cancer.

CDR3 in amino acids: CASREWGQPQHF. In DNA, the CDR3 is TGTGCCAGCAGGGAATGGGGTCAGCCCCAGCATTTT. The chain joins TRBV6-1 to TRBJ1-5, with D unclear. The V end was cut by 6 bases, the J end by 6 bases, with 9 bases between. The germline V gene encodes CDR1 MNHNS and CDR2 SASEGT. There are 12 residues in the CDR3.

V usage is TRBV13 and J usage is TRBJ1-1; D is ambiguous. CDR3 length: 14 residues. Germline CDR1 is PRHDT and CDR2 is FYEKMQ (reference sequence). V was clipped by 5 bases and J by 8 bases, with 18 bases between them. CDR3 sequence (DNA): TGTGCCAGCAGCCCAAGTCATAAAACCAACGAAGCTTTCTTT. Its translation is CASSPSHKTNEAFF.

V gene TRBV27 combines with J gene TRBJ2-7; no definite D call. The germline gives CDR1 MNHEY, CDR2 SMNVEV (reference sequence). The CDR3 consists of 13 residues. V was cut by 5 bases and J by 2 bases, with 10 bases left in between. The CDR3: CASSPISAYEQYF. In DNA form, the CDR3 reads TGTGCCAGCAGTCCCATCTCCGCCTACGAGCAGTACTTC.

There are a few counts of this clone. This sequence joins TRBV30 and TRBJ2-7; D is unclear. Trimming removed 3 bases at V and 3 bases at J, with 12 bases between. The CDR3 loop spans 13 amino acids. Germline CDR1 and CDR2: GTSNPN and SVGIG (reference sequence). CDR3 coding DNA: TGTGCCTGGAGCCTCCGTGTGAGCTACGAGCAGTACTTC. Translated: CAWSLRVSYEQYF.

The chain combines TRBV12-5 with TRBJ2-1, with TRBD2 as a possible D gene (6 bases). This CDR3 is built from 15 residues. From germline, CDR1 is LGHNT and CDR2 FRNRAP. Trimming took off 3 bases at V and 0 bases at J, with 9 bases between the two ends. CDR3 region: CASGFTSSSYNEQFF. The DNA of the CDR3 is TGTGCTAGTGGTTTTACTAGCAGCTCCTACAATGAGCAGTTCTTC.

CDR3 in amino acids: CASSLTGAVSGANVLTF. In nucleotides, the CDR3 is TGTGCCAGCAGCCTGACAGGGGCCGTCTCTGGGGCCAACGTCCTGACTTTC. The rearrangement joins TRBV9 to TRBJ2-6, with TRBD1 matching over 8 bases. The V gene end was trimmed by 4 bases and the J gene end by 0 bases; junction bases not matched to a gene: 6. Germline lookup yields CDR1 SGDLS and CDR2 YYNGEE. The CDR3 has 17 amino acids.

The rearrangement links TRBV14 to TRBJ2-3; TRBD1 matches 10 bases. J gave up 9 bases and V 1 base, and 4 bases lay outside the gene matches. This CDR3 has 14 residues. Germline values: CDR1 SGHDN, CDR2 FVKESK. The CDR3 coding sequence is TGTGCCAGCAGCCAAGCGACAGGGGGCGCCACGCAGTATTTT. Its translation is CASSQATGGATQYF. Full variable domain (outside the CDR3, taken from reference TRBV14 and TRBJ2-3): EAGVTQFPSHSVIEKGQTVTLRCDPISGHDNLYWYRRVMGKEIKFLLHFVKESKQDESGMPNNRFLAERTGGTYSTLKVQPAELEDSGVYFCASSQATGGATQYFGPGTRLTVL.

CDR3: CASSSLSGGSKETQYF. In nucleotides, the CDR3 is TGTGCCAGCAGCTCCCTCTCAGGCGGGAGTAAAGAGACCCAGTACTTC. This chain uses TRBV28 with TRBJ2-5; 7 bases are a match to TRBD2. The CDR3 runs to 16 residues. Germline-derived CDR1 and CDR2 are MDHEN and SYDVKM. V trimming: 6 bases; J trimming: 3 bases; junction bases outside the gene matches: 13.

The rearrangement uses TRBV5-1 and TRBJ2-3; tentatively, D is TRBD1 or TRBD2 (5 bases each). Germline lookup yields CDR1 SGHRS and CDR2 YFSETQ. The germline V and J ends were trimmed by 4 bases and 2 bases, with 11 bases remaining between them. The CDR3 spans 14 residues. In DNA, the CDR3 is TGCGCCAGCAGCCCAGGGACGGACACAGATACGCAGTATTTT. It translates to CASSPGTDTDTQYF.

CDR3 in DNA: TGTGCCAGCAGCTTAGGAAGTTTCTCGTACACCTTC. It encodes CASSLGSFSYTF. The V and J genes are TRBV11-2 and TRBJ1-2; D uncertain. CDR3 length equals 12 residues. V lost 1 base to trimming and J lost 11 bases, with 11 bases between them. Germline V gives CDR1 SGHAT, CDR2 FQNNGV. Together with reference TRBV11-2 and TRBJ1-2, the CDR3 gives the full variable domain: EAGVAQSPRYKIIEKRQSVAFWCNPISGHATLYWYQQILGQGPKLLIQFQNNGVVDDSQLPKDRFSAERLKGVDSTLKIQPAKLEDSAVYLCASSLGSFSYTFGSGTRLTVV.

The V gene is TRBV7-9, the J gene TRBJ2-2; 7 bases fit TRBD1. The CDR3 contains 15 residues. Germline assignment: CDR1 SEHNR and CDR2 FQNEAQ (reference sequence). V gave up 6 bases and J gave up 0 bases; unmatched junction bases: 4. CDR3 sequence: CASSPTGANTGELFF. CDR3 in DNA: TGTGCCAGCAGTCCTACAGGGGCGAACACCGGGGAGCTGTTTTTT.

The chain couples TRBV29-1 to TRBJ1-1; no reliable D call. V dropped 7 bases and J dropped 2 bases, with 2 bases sitting between them. CDR3 length: 9 amino acids. Germline V gives CDR1 SQVTM, CDR2 ANQGSEA. Written as DNA, the CDR3 is TGCAGCGACAACACTGAAGCTTTCTTT. Translating it yields CSDNTEAFF.

CDR3 nucleotide sequence: TGTGCCAGCAGCCTTGGGGGGGCTAGCTACACCTTC. This translates into CASSLGGASYTF. The chain recombines TRBV7-3 with TRBJ1-2, with TRBD1 as a possible D gene (6 bases). The CDR3 is 12 residues long. In germline, CDR1 is SGHTA, CDR2 FQGTGA. The ends were cut back, 5 bases at V and 9 bases at J, with 13 bases in the middle. The full variable domain, rest sourced from reference TRBV7-3 and TRBJ1-2, is GAGVSQTPSNKVTEKGKYVELRCDPISGHTALYWYRQSLGQGPEFLIYFQGTGAADDSGLPNDRFFAVRPEGSVSTLKIQRTERGDSAVYLCASSLGGASYTFGSGTRLTVV.

The chain recombines TRBV18 with TRBJ1-2; possibly TRBD1 for D (6 bases). Germline CDR1 and CDR2: KGHSH and LQKENI. Trimming stripped 6 bases from V and 4 bases from J, with 24 bases between. The CDR3 is 17 residues long. For the CDR3, the DNA is TGTGCCAGCTCGCCCCTTAGGGACAAAACAGCGGGCTATGGCTACACCTTC. This encodes CASSPLRDKTAGYGYTF.

This rearrangement joins TRBV7-2 to TRBJ2-2; 11 bases fit TRBD2. J gave up 2 bases and V 0 bases, and 2 bases lay outside the gene matches. Looked up from germline, CDR1 is SGHTA and CDR2 is FQGNSA. The CDR3 is made up of 17 amino acids. The CDR3 loop reads CASSLASGRVNTGELFF. In nucleotides, the CDR3 is TGTGCCAGCAGCTTAGCTAGCGGGAGGGTTAACACCGGGGAGCTGTTTTTT.

The table lists this clone with a count of one. The chain is built from TRBV10-2 and TRBJ2-7; D gene ambiguous. The CDR3 totals 16 residues. The germline gives CDR1 WSHSY, CDR2 SAAADI. With 2 bases removed from V and 5 bases from J, the gap between germline ends came to 19 bases. The CDR3 nucleotides are TGCGCCAGCAGTGAGATTCTCCGCTTAGGTCTACACGAGCAGTACTTC. Residues: CASSEILRLGLHEQYF.

This clone was seen only once. J is TRBJ2-1 and V is TRBV19; 12 bases match TRBD2. Looked up from germline, CDR1 is LNHDA and CDR2 is SQIVND (reference sequence). CDR3 length: 15 amino acids. J lost 8 bases, V lost 4 bases, and 6 bases had no gene match. CDR3 loop: CASSKLAGGFHEQFF. CDR3 in DNA: TGTGCCAGTAGTAAACTAGCGGGAGGCTTCCATGAGCAGTTCTTC.